This section outlines one T cell receptor (beta chain) sequence together with its context. Trimming took off 6 bases at V and 2 bases at J, with 10 bases between the two ends. From germline, CDR1 is MNHEY and CDR2 SVGAGI. This CDR3 has 13 residues. Treatment reported: oral pan-JAK inhibitor, 5-10 mg twice daily. These data come from a study of CD8+ T cells in alopecia areata. cDNA reverse transcribed from extracted RNA served as the sequencing template. TCRdb keeps only in-frame clones here, not all; method: immunoSEQ multiplex PCR. The top ten hold around 5.7% of the sample, which has approximately 130,000 clones, 60% to 65% seen once.

This clonotype was sampled from a human donor with alopecia areata. Sequencing used CD4+ T cells sorted from blood, obtained at week 4, from a patient treated with tofacitinib. The chain carries TRBV6-5 and TRBJ1-2, with D maybe TRBD1 (6 bases). The CDR3 region has the DNA TGTGCCAGCAGGCCAAGGGGGAACTATGGCTACACCTTC. The encoded protein is CASRPRGNYGYTF.